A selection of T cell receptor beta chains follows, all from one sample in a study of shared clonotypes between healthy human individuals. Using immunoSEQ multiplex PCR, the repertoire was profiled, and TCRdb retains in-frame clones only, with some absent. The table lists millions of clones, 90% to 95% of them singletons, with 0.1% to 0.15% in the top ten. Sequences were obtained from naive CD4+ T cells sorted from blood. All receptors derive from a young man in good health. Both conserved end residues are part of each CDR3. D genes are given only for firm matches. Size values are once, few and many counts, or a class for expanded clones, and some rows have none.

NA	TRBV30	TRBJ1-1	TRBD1	TGTGCCTGGAGTGTCCGGGACAGGGGAAAGAACACTGAAGCTTTCTTT	CAWSVRDRGKNTEAFF
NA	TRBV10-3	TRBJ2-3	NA	TGTGCCATCAGTGGGGGGCCGCCAGATACGCAGTATTTT	CAISGGPPDTQYF
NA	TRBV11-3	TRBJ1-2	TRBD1	TGTGCCAGCAGCCCGACGGGGACAGGGTCGGACGGCTACACCTTC	CASSPTGTGSDGYTF
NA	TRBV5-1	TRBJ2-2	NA	TGCGCCAGCAGCGGGCGGGACACCGGGGAGCTGTTTTTT	CASSGRDTGELFF
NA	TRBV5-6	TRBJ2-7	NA	TGTGCCAGCAGCTTGAGTAAAGGGGGTCGGCAGTACTTC	CASSLSKGGRQYF
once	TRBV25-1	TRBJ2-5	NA	TGTGCCAGCAGTGAATTAACAACAGAAGAGACCCAGTACTTC	CASSELTTEETQYF
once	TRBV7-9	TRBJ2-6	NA	TGTGCCAGCAGCTCTTTGGGGGCAGGGGCCTCTGGGGCCAACGTCCTGACTTTC	CASSSLGAGASGANVLTF
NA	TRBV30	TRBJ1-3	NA	TGTGCCTGGAGTGTAGGGCCAGCCAACTCTGGAAACACCATATATTTT	CAWSVGPANSGNTIYF
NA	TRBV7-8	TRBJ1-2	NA	TGTGCCAGCAGCTTATCAGGGGCAGGCTATGGCTACACCTTC	CASSLSGAGYGYTF
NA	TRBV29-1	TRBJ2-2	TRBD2	TGCAGCGTTGAGGGACTAGCGGGGACGGCCGGGGAGCTGTTTTTT	CSVEGLAGTAGELFF
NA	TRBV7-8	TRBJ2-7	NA	TGTGCCAGCAGCCCGTTGTGGGAGATAGGGTACGAGCAGTACTTC	CASSPLWEIGYEQYF
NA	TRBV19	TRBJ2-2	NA	TGTGCCAGTAGTCGGACAACCACCGGGGAGCTGTTTTTT	CASSRTTTGELFF
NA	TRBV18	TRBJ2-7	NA	TGTGCCAGCTCACAGGGATTGAGCTCCTACGAGCAGTACTTC	CASSQGLSSYEQYF
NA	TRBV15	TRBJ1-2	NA	TGTGCCACCAGCAGAGATCATCGGTATGGCTACACCTTC	CATSRDHRYGYTF
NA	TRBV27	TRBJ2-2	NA	TGTGCCAGCCGCCTCGGGCAGGGACGTACCGGGGAGCTGTTTTTT	CASRLGQGRTGELFF
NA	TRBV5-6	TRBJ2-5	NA	TGTGCCACCCAGGACCCGGGTCTTCACCGGGGCGCGATGGGAGAGACCCAGTACTTC	CATQDPGLHRGAMGETQYF
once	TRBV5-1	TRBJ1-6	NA	TGCGCCAGCAGCTTGGGTGAGAGCTCCTATAATTCACCCCTCCACTTT	CASSLGESSYNSPLHF
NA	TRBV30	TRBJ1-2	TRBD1	TGTGCCTGGAGTGTACTTGACAGGGGGAGAGACTACACCTTC	CAWSVLDRGRDYTF
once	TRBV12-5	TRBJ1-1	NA	TGTGCTAGTGGCCCCGGGACCAAAAAAGAAGCTTTCTTT	CASGPGTKKEAFF
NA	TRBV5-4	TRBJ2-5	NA	TGTGCCAGCAGCTTGAACCCCCAAGAGACCCAGTACTTC	CASSLNPQETQYF
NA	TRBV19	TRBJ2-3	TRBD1	TGTGCCAGTAGTATAGGGACAGGGCCCACAGATACGCAGTATTTT	CASSIGTGPTDTQYF
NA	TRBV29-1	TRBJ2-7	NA	TGCAGCGCCCAGAGTGGCAGGGTGGAGCAGTACTTC	CSAQSGRVEQYF
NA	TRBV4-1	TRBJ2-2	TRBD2	TGCGCCAGCAGCCTGGGACTAGTGGGCGTCGGGGAGCTGTTTTTT	CASSLGLVGVGELFF
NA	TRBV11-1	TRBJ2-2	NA	TGTGCCAGCAGTCCCTTTGGGCCCGGGGAGCTGTTTTTT	CASSPFGPGELFF
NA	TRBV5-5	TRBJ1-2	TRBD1	TGTGCCAGCAGCTTGGTCCCGGGACAGGGGAACTATGGCTACACCTTC	CASSLVPGQGNYGYTF
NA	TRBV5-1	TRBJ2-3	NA	TGCGCCAGCAGCTTGGGAGAATGGGCAGATACGCAGTATTTT	CASSLGEWADTQYF
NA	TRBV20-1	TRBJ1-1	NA	TGCAGTGCTAGAGATCATCTAGGAGCTTTCTTT	CSARDHLGAFF
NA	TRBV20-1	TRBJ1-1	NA	TGCAGTGCCACGCCGCGCACTGAAGCTTTCTTT	CSATPRTEAFF
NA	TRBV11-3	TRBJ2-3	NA	TGTGCCAGCAGCTTTGGGGCGAGCACAGATACGCAGTATTTT	CASSFGASTDTQYF
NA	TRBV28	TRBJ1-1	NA	TGTGCCAGCAGGGAACCGCAGGGGAGTTCTGAAGCTTTCTTT	CASREPQGSSEAFF
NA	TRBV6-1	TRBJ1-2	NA	TGTGCCAGCAGTTTGACCCAGTCTAACTATGGCTACACCTTC	CASSLTQSNYGYTF
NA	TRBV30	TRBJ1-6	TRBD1	TGTGCCTGGAGTGGACAGGGGAAAAGGCCCCTCCACTTT	CAWSGQGKRPLHF
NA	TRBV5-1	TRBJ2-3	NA	TGCGCCAGCAGCCCCCGGTCGTCGGGGATAGATACGCAGTATTTT	CASSPRSSGIDTQYF
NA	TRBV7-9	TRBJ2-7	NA	TGTGCCAGCAGCAGGAGTGGGGCGGATAGGGTGCAGTACTTC	CASSRSGADRVQYF
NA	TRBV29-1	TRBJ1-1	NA	TGCAGCGTTGAGTTCGAACCATACGGGGAAGCTTTCTTT	CSVEFEPYGEAFF
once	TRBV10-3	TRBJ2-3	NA	TGTGCCATCAGTGAGGGGACCACTGGCACAGATACGCAGTATTTT	CAISEGTTGTDTQYF
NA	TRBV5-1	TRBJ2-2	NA	TGCGCCAGCAGCTCCAGGACACCCGGGGAGCTGTTTTTT	CASSSRTPGELFF
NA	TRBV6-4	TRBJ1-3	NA	TGTGCCAGCAGTGACGTTCGGTACTCTGGAAACACCATATATTTT	CASSDVRYSGNTIYF